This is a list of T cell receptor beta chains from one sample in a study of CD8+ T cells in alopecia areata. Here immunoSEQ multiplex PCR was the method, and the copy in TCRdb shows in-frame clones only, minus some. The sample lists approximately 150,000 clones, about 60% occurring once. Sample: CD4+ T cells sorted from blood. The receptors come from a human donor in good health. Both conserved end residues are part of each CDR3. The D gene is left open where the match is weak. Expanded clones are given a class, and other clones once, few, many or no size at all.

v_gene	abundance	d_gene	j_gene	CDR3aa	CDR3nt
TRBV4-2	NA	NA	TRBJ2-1	CASSQEGGAFF	TGTGCCAGCAGCCAAGAGGGGGGGGCGTTCTTC
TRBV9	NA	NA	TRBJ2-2	CASSVTGSGELFF	TGTGCCAGCAGCGTTACTGGGTCCGGGGAGCTGTTTTTT
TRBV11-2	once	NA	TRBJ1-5	CASSLGTDQPQHF	TGTGCCAGCAGCTTAGGGACCGATCAGCCCCAGCATTTT
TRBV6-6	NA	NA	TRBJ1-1	CASSEGVTEAFF	TGTGCCAGCAGTGAGGGAGTGACTGAAGCTTTCTTT
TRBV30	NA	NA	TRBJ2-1	CAWSVLFPPVGNEQFF	TGTGCCTGGAGTGTACTGTTCCCCCCCGTGGGCAATGAGCAGTTCTTC
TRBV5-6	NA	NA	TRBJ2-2	CASSLRGTTGELFF	TGTGCCAGCAGCTTAAGGGGGACCACCGGGGAGCTGTTTTTT
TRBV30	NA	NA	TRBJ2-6	CALGGDSRRTGANVLTF	TGTGCCCTAGGGGGGGACAGTCGAAGGACTGGGGCCAACGTCCTGACTTTC
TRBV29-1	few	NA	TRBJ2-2	CSVVMGVNTGELFF	TGCAGCGTTGTTATGGGGGTGAACACCGGGGAGCTGTTTTTT
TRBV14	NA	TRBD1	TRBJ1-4	CASSHTGAEKLFF	TGTGCCAGCAGCCACACAGGGGCTGAAAAACTGTTTTTT
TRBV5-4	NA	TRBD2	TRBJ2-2	CASSIPGGGTGELFF	TGTGCCAGCAGCATACCGGGGGGAGGCACCGGGGAGCTGTTTTTT
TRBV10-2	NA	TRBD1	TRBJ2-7	CASSDCNRDRKCEQYF	TGCGCCAGCAGTGATTGCAACCGGGACAGGAAGTGCGAGCAGTACTTC
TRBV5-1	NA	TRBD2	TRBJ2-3	CASSPSLAGVTDTQYF	TGCGCCAGCAGCCCCTCCCTAGCGGGGGTCACAGATACGCAGTATTTT
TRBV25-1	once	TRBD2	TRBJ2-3	CASSEGGLAGGTDTQYF	TGTGCCAGCAGTGAGGGCGGACTAGCGGGGGGCACAGATACGCAGTATTTT
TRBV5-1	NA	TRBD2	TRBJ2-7	CASSLGLGGRYEQYF	TGCGCCAGCAGCTTGGGGCTGGGCGGGAGGTACGAGCAGTACTTC
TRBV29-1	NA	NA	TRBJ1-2	CSVQTLAGAGYTF	TGCAGCGTCCAGACCCTAGCAGGTGCGGGCTACACCTTC
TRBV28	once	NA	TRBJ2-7	CASSPGGGLSYEQYF	TGTGCCAGCAGCCCAGGAGGAGGTCTATCCTACGAGCAGTACTTC
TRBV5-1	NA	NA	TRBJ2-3	CASSLGDTQYF	TGCGCCAGCAGCCTGGGCGATACGCAGTATTTT
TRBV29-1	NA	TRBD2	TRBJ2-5	CSGNRRLAGTRREAQYF	TGCAGCGGCAACCGCCGGCTAGCGGGAACCCGAAGAGAGGCCCAGTACTTC
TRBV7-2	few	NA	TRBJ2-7	CASSLFGAQAEQYF	TGTGCCAGCAGCTTATTCGGGGCCCAAGCGGAGCAGTACTTC
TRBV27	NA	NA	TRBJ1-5	CASSSRDSNQPQHF	TGTGCCAGCAGTTCTAGGGATAGCAATCAGCCCCAGCATTTT
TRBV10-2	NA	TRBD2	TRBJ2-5	CASTKTSGSSVETQYF	TGCGCCAGCACCAAGACTAGCGGGAGTAGTGTCGAGACCCAGTACTTC
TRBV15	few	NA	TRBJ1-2	CATSRDSTDYGYTF	TGTGCCACCAGCAGAGATTCGACGGACTATGGCTACACCTTC
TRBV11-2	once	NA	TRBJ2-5	CASSLPVAATQYF	TGTGCCAGCAGCTTACCGGTCGCTGCGACCCAGTACTTC
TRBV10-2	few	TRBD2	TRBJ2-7	CASSETSAYLSEQYF	TGCGCCAGCAGTGAGACTAGCGCCTACCTCTCCGAGCAGTACTTC
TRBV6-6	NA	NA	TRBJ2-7	CASSYQAYEQYF	TGTGCCAGCAGTTACCAAGCCTACGAGCAGTACTTC
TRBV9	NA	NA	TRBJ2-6	CASSVRANVLTF	TGTGCCAGCAGCGTGCGGGCCAACGTCCTGACTTTC
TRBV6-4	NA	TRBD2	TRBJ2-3	CASSRDYSDTQYF	TGTGCCAGCAGTCGGGACTACTCAGATACGCAGTATTTT
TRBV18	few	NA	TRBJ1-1	CASSRSGYTEAFF	TGTGCCAGCTCACGTTCGGGATACACTGAAGCTTTCTTT
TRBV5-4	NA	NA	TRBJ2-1	CASSLSGTYNEQFF	TGTGCCAGCAGCTTGTCAGGTACCTACAATGAGCAGTTCTTC
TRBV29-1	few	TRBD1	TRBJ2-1	CSVGQGSSYNEQFF	TGCAGCGTTGGACAGGGATCCTCCTACAATGAGCAGTTCTTC
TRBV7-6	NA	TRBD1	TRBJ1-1	CASSLRQGGTEAFF	TGTGCCAGCAGCTTAAGACAGGGAGGGACTGAAGCTTTCTTT
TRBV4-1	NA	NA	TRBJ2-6	CASRRSGANVLTF	TGCGCCAGCAGGCGGTCTGGGGCCAACGTCCTGACTTTC
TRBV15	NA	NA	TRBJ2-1	CATSRLEGRGRNEQFF	TGTGCCACCAGCAGACTCGAGGGGCGGGGGCGGAATGAGCAGTTCTTC
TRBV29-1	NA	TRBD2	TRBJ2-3	CSVSTSGRGAQDTQYF	TGCAGCGTATCAACTAGCGGGAGAGGTGCCCAGGATACGCAGTATTTT
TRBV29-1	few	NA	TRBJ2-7	CSAEGSFYEQYF	TGCAGCGCGGAAGGTTCGTTCTACGAGCAGTACTTC
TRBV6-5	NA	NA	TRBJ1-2	CASSSTGHGYTF	TGTGCCAGCAGTTCGACAGGACATGGCTACACCTTC
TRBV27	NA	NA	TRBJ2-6	CASSPLRAGANVLTF	TGTGCCAGCAGTCCCCTTCGAGCTGGGGCCAACGTCCTGACTTTC
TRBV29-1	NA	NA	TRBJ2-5	CSVGVQGGETQYF	TGCAGCGTTGGGGTCCAGGGCGGAGAGACCCAGTACTTC
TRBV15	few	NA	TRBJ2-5	CATSGPGIETQYF	TGTGCCACCAGCGGCCCGGGTATTGAGACCCAGTACTTC
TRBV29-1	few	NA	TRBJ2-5	CSVEGGPGAQYF	TGCAGCGTTGAGGGGGGGCCCGGGGCCCAGTACTTC
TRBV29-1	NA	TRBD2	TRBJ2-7	CSVTGLAGAYEQYF	TGCAGCGTGACAGGACTAGCGGGAGCCTACGAGCAGTACTTC
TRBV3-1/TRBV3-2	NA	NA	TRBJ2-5	CASSHLPHF	TGTGCCAGCAGCCACTTACCACACTTC
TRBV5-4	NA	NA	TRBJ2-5	CASALASQGGETQYF	TGTGCCAGCGCCCTAGCTTCTCAGGGCGGCGAGACCCAGTACTTC
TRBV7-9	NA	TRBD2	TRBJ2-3	CASSHLAVEVPDTQYF	TGTGCCAGCAGCCACCTAGCGGTCGAAGTCCCAGATACGCAGTATTTT
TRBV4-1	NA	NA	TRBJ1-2	CASSQEARFYGYTF	TGCGCCAGCAGCCAAGAGGCCAGATTCTATGGCTACACCTTC
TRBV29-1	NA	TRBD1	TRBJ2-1	CSVLTGGEGNEQFF	TGCAGCGTCCTGACAGGGGGCGAGGGCAATGAGCAGTTCTTC
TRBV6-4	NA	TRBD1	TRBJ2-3	CASRAGTGASDTQYF	TGTGCCAGCAGGGCCGGGACAGGGGCCTCGGATACGCAGTATTTT
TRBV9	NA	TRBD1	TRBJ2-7	CASSVAGKTGEQYF	TGTGCCAGCAGCGTAGCCGGAAAGACAGGGGAGCAGTACTTC
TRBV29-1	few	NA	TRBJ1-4	CSVAHRVSEKLFF	TGCAGCGTTGCCCACAGGGTCAGTGAAAAACTGTTTTTT
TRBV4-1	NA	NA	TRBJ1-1	CASSPPTVMNTEAFF	TGCGCCAGCAGCCCGCCGACAGTAATGAACACTGAAGCTTTCTTT
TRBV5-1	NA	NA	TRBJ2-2	CASSLGDTGELFF	TGCGCCAGCAGCCTGGGGGACACCGGGGAGCTGTTTTTT
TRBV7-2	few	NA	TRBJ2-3	CASSLARLTDTQYF	TGTGCCAGCAGCTTAGCCAGACTCACAGATACGCAGTATTTT
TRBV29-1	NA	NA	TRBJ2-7	CSVSEVSYEQYF	TGCAGCGTCAGTGAGGTCTCCTACGAGCAGTACTTC
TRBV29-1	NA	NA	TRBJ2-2	CSVELSAANTGELFF	TGCAGCGTTGAGCTTAGCGCAGCGAACACCGGGGAGCTGTTTTTT
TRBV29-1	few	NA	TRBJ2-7	CSVKTVSSSYEQYF	TGCAGCGTCAAGACAGTGTCAAGCTCCTACGAGCAGTACTTC
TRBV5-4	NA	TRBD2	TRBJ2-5	CASNWRGMETQYF	TGTGCCAGCAACTGGCGGGGGATGGAGACCCAGTACTTC
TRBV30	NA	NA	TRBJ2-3	CAWSAGDTQYF	TGTGCCTGGAGTGCAGGCGATACGCAGTATTTT
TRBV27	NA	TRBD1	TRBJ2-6	CASSPMTGTGANVLTF	TGTGCCAGCAGTCCCATGACAGGGACCGGGGCCAACGTCCTGACTTTC